This T cell receptor (beta chain) was found in a study of breast tumors, draining lymph nodes, adjacent tissues. The lymph nodes were axillary draining lymph nodes from breast cancer patients. TCRdb itself ran the multiplex PCR reads through MiXCR, one entry per CDR3 protein. In the table there are 290,000 or so distinct CDR3 sequences, 30% of which are singletons. Regarding this clonotype: Its antigen is unknown. At one end the junction does not follow the germline gene, possibly because of a read error.

Germline loops: CDR1 LNHDA, CDR2 SQIVND (reference sequence). This CDR3 comprises 14 residues. Study-wide results and limits: Luminal-like breast cancer showed significantly higher tumor–nontumor repertoire similarity than basal-like. Compared with lymph nodes, tumors were less diverse; compared with nontumor tissue, more. Data only fit, rather than demonstrated, lymph node origin of most tumor T cells.

V usage is TRBV19 and J usage is TRBJ1-1, with TRBD1 identical over 9 bases. The receptor was derived from a female donor with breast cancer. Some clones in this sample may be carry-over from other donors' samples. The sequencing input was axillary lymph node tissue. This CDR3 reads CASILGQGLTEASF. The CDR3 DNA is TGTGCCAGTATCTTGGGACAGGGACTTACTGAAGCTTCCTTT.